The clone carrying this T cell receptor beta chain has just a few counts. What it binds is not known. The PCR made use of 60 Vbeta and 13 Jbeta primers. Here immunoSEQ multiplex PCR was the method, and the copy in TCRdb shows in-frame clones only, minus some. Of roughly 170,000 clones listed, 75% to 85% are singletons. This entry belongs to a study of cytomegalovirus exposure and HLA in healthy donors. V lost 6 bases and J lost 8, with 13 bases in between. There are 12 residues in the CDR3. Germline CDR1 and CDR2: SNHLY and FYNNEI. General study points: In presence/absence analyses, roughly uniform sequencing depth across donors was assumed. Because they were indistinguishable, some V segments, including TRBV6-2 and TRBV6-3, were excluded.

The TCR comes from a boy aged 5 to 17 in good health and CMV-seronegative. The chain is built from TRBV2 and TRBJ1-2; no definite D call. Sequences were obtained from PBMCs. The CDR3 sequence: CASSALTPGYTF. The CDR3 DNA sequence: TGTGCCAGCAGCGCGCTGACACCCGGCTACACCTTC.